This is a list of T cell receptor beta chains from one sample in a study of T-cell reconstitution after alpha-beta-depleted transplantation in children. TCRdb called the PCR reads again in MiXCR, with one record for every CDR3 protein. The sample has some 78,000 distinct CDR3 sequences, 11% to 15% seen once. The source material was PBMCs, mostly from graft donor cells, sampled 180 days after TCRalphabeta/CD19-depleted stem cell transplant. The receptors stem from a male patient aged 2 to 9 who had a stem cell transplant for acute lymphoblastic leukemia, so the T cells may come from the graft donor. CDR3s include the opening cysteine and the closing phenylalanine or tryptophan. D genes are given only for firm matches. Clone size, where shown, is once, few, many, or a class for clones that have expanded.

cdr3_aa	cdr3_nt	v_call	clone_size	j_call	d_call
CASSLITGAPLSNQPQHF	TGTGCCAGCAGTTTAATCACGGGGGCTCCTCTTAGCAATCAGCCCCAGCATTTT	TRBV28	.	TRBJ1-5	.
CASSDDGGLYEQYF	TGTGCCAGCAGTGACGACGGGGGGCTCTACGAGCAGTACTTC	TRBV6-4	.	TRBJ2-7	.
CASSLTGGPSQHF	TGTGCCAGCAGTTTAACCGGGGGCCCGTCCCAGCATTTT	TRBV12-3/TRBV12-4	.	TRBJ1-5	.
CASSPRQDYEQYF	TGTGCCAGCAGTCCCCGACAGGACTACGAGCAGTACTTC	TRBV28	few	TRBJ2-7	.
CASSSGQGTGNTIYF	TGTGCCAGCAGTTCAGGACAGGGGACAGGAAACACCATATATTTT	TRBV28	.	TRBJ1-3	TRBD1
CASSQEWESYEQYF	TGTGCCAGCAGCCAAGAATGGGAGAGCTACGAGCAGTACTTC	TRBV4-2	few	TRBJ2-7	.
CASSDSWKTLGITGELFF	TGTGCCAGCAGTGACTCGTGGAAGACCTTAGGCATTACCGGGGAGCTGTTTTTT	TRBV6-4	few	TRBJ2-2	.
CSASYEETQYF	TGCAGTGCTTCTTATGAAGAGACCCAGTACTTC	TRBV20-1	.	TRBJ2-5	.
CASSYKLWAFWETQYF	TGTGCCAGCAGTTACAAGTTGTGGGCGTTTTGGGAGACCCAGTACTTC	TRBV6-5	.	TRBJ2-5	.
CASSSSGYEQYF	TGTGCCAGCTCCTCTAGCGGCTACGAGCAGTACTTC	TRBV5-6	few	TRBJ2-7	TRBD2
CASSFQGGDGYTF	TGCGCCAGCAGCTTCCAGGGGGGGGATGGCTACACCTTC	TRBV5-1	.	TRBJ1-2	TRBD1
CASSLRQAYGYTF	TGTGCCAGCAGTTTAAGGCAGGCCTATGGCTACACCTTC	TRBV12-3/TRBV12-4	many	TRBJ1-2	.
CASSLPRDSSGANVLTF	TGTGCCAGCAGCTTACCCCGGGACAGCTCTGGGGCCAACGTCCTGACTTTC	TRBV7-2	few	TRBJ2-6	TRBD1
CASSPGLGVGANVLTF	TGTGCCAGCTCACCAGGTTTAGGCGTCGGGGCCAACGTCCTGACTTTC	TRBV18	few	TRBJ2-6	.
CASSLGLAGYNEQFF	TGTGCCAGCAGCTTGGGACTAGCGGGATACAATGAGCAGTTCTTC	TRBV7-9	many	TRBJ2-1	TRBD2
CASSWGQNTEAFF	TGTGCCAGCAGCTGGGGACAGAACACTGAAGCTTTCTTT	TRBV5-5	few	TRBJ1-1	.
CATSDAQGGDTQYF	TGTGCCACCAGTGATGCACAGGGGGGGGATACGCAGTATTTT	TRBV24-1	few	TRBJ2-3	.
CASSARTAPQFF	TGTGCCAGCAGTGCCCGGACAGCCCCGCAGTTCTTC	TRBV25-1	once	TRBJ2-1	.
CSVGDRGSGYTF	TGCAGCGTTGGGGACAGGGGAAGCGGCTACACCTTC	TRBV29-1	.	TRBJ1-2	TRBD1
CSARSPGRFNEKLFF	TGCAGTGCTAGATCCCCGGGACGGTTCAATGAAAAACTGTTTTTT	TRBV20-1	.	TRBJ1-4	.
CASSRRQGHADTQYF	TGTGCCAGCAGTCGGAGACAGGGGCACGCAGATACGCAGTATTTT	TRBV27	few	TRBJ2-3	TRBD1
CASSTTGAPPNEQFF	TGTGCCAGCAGCACTACAGGGGCCCCCCCCAATGAGCAGTTCTTC	TRBV28	few	TRBJ2-1	TRBD1